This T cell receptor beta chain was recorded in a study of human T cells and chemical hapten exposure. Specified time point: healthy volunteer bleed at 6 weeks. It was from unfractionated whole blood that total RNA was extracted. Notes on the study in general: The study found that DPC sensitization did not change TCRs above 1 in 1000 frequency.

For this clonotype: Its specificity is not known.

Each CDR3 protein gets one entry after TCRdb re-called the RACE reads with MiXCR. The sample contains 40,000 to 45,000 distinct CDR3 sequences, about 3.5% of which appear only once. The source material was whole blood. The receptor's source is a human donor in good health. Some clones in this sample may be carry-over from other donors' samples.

The CDR3 reads CASSLTGGLNTEAFF. The CDR3 nucleotides read TGTGCCAGCAGCTTAACCGGGGGTTTGAACACTGAAGCTTTCTTT. V gene TRBV7-3 combines with J gene TRBJ1-1; the D gene is possibly TRBD1 (5 bases). V was cut by 0 bases and J by 0 bases, with 8 bases left in between. Germline lookup yields CDR1 SGHTA and CDR2 FQGTGA. The CDR3 is 15 residues long.